The 32 T cell receptor beta chains presented below share a single source sample, sequenced in a study of T cell responses to AZD1222 COVID-19 vaccine. TCRdb's copy holds only in-frame clones and misses some; the assay was immunoSEQ multiplex PCR. This table holds roughly 97,000 clones, 93% found once. Material: peripheral blood, obtained on day 0 of AZD1222 vaccination. All receptors derive from an adult in good health.

There are a few counts of this clone. V and J are TRBV28 and TRBJ1-1, with 9 bases that match TRBD1. Germline V gives CDR1 MDHEN, CDR2 SYDVKM. With V trimmed by 8 bases and J by 6 bases, 7 bases remained unmatched. CDR3 size: 13 residues. The CDR3 DNA is TGTGCCAGCCGGGGACAGGGTTTCCCTGAAGCTTTCTTT. As protein: CASRGQGFPEAFF. Full variable domain (remainder filled in from reference TRBV28 and TRBJ1-1): DVKVTQSSRYLVKRTGEKVFLECVQDMDHENMFWYRQDPGLGLRLIYFSYDVKMKEKGDIPEGYSVSREKKERFSLILESASTNQTSMYLCASRGQGFPEAFFGQGTRLTVV.

The rearrangement joins TRBV7-3 to TRBJ2-3, with 11 bases that match TRBD2. The CDR3 contains 16 residues. V lost 2 bases and J lost 4; bases outside the gene matches: 5. Germline CDR1 reads SGHTA; CDR2 reads FQGTGA. CDR3 in DNA: TGTGCCAGCAGCTTAGGGACTAGCGGCGGGTCAGATACGCAGTATTTT. Encoded protein: CASSLGTSGGSDTQYF.

The CDR3 reads CASSELGLNTEAFF. CDR3 sequence (DNA): TGTGCCAGCAGTGAACTGGGGCTGAACACTGAAGCTTTCTTT. This chain uses TRBV2 with TRBJ1-1, with a tentative D call TRBD1 (5 bases). Trimming cost V 2 bases and J 0 bases, with 7 bases left between them. Germline CDR1 SNHLY, CDR2 FYNNEI. This CDR3 is 14 amino acids long.

This sequence joins TRBV2 and TRBJ2-5; 11 bases match TRBD2. Germline V lookup: CDR1 SNHLY, CDR2 FYNNEI. CDR3 length: 16 amino acids. With 7 bases clipped from V and 0 bases from J, the junction kept 7 bases outside the gene matches. The CDR3 is CASIPMTSGNQETQYF. CDR3 DNA sequence: TGTGCCAGCATCCCGATGACTAGCGGGAACCAAGAGACCCAGTACTTC.

The V call is TRBV19, the J call TRBJ2-4; no reliable D call. The germline V and J ends were trimmed by 1 base and 6 bases, with 1 base remaining between them. The germline gives CDR1 LNHDA, CDR2 SQIVND (reference sequence). The CDR3 has 11 residues. CDR3 protein: CASSIGNIQYF. The DNA for the CDR3 is TGTGCCAGTAGTATAGGAAACATTCAGTACTTC.

This clone was counted a single time. The rearrangement uses TRBV18 and TRBJ2-6, with D tentatively TRBD1 (7 bases). Deletions cut 2 bases from V and 2 bases from J, with 10 bases between. Germline V lookup: CDR1 KGHSH, CDR2 LQKENI. The length of the CDR3 is 16 residues. CDR3 bases: TGTGCCAGCTCACCAGACAGGGAGGCTGGGGCCAACGTCCTGACTTTC. It encodes CASSPDREAGANVLTF.

The rearrangement joins TRBV7-3 to TRBJ1-3; D not certain. V was clipped by 1 base and J by 1 base, with 8 bases between them. The V gene's germline CDR1 is SGHTA and CDR2 FQGTGA. This CDR3 has 15 residues. CDR3 region: CASSLKGQSGNTIYF. The DNA for the CDR3 is TGTGCCAGCAGCTTAAAGGGTCAATCTGGAAACACCATATATTTT.

CDR3 nucleotides: TGTGCCAGCAGCCAAGTGTGGGGGAGCGGGGAGACCCAGTACTTC. Protein: CASSQVWGSGETQYF. The rearrangement uses TRBV3-1 (or the pseudogene TRBV3-2) and TRBJ2-5, with D tentatively TRBD2 (6 bases). Trimming removed 1 base at V and 5 bases at J, with 14 bases between. The CDR3 is made up of 15 amino acids. Per germline, CDR1 LGHDT and CDR2 YNNKEL (reference sequence).

This clone was recorded a few times. V gene TRBV19 combines with J gene TRBJ2-7; 12 bases agree with TRBD2. Per germline, CDR1 LNHDA and CDR2 SQIVND (reference sequence). The V gene end was trimmed by 5 bases and the J gene end by 6 bases; junction bases not matched to a gene: 11. The length of the CDR3 is 16 residues. The CDR3 loop is CASSLTGTSGLGEQYF. DNA of the CDR3: TGTGCCAGTAGTCTTACCGGGACTAGCGGGCTTGGCGAGCAGTACTTC.

CDR3 sequence (DNA): TGCGCCAGCAGCCTTGGGGCAGCGAACACTGAAGCTTTCTTT. Translation: CASSLGAANTEAFF. The chain combines TRBV5-1 with TRBJ1-1, with D possibly matching TRBD1 (5 bases). CDR1 and CDR2 from the germline V gene are SGHRS and YFSETQ. V lost 4 bases, J lost 1 base, and 11 bases lay in between. The CDR3 is made up of 14 amino acids.

CDR3 amino acids: CSVTGTSGQETQYF. In nucleotides, the CDR3 is TGCAGCGTTACCGGGACTAGCGGACAAGAGACCCAGTACTTC. V is TRBV29-1 and J is TRBJ2-5, with 11 nucleotides matching TRBD2. Trimming at V came to 5 bases and at J to 2 bases, leaving 4 bases not matched to a gene. Germline-derived CDR1 and CDR2 are SQVTM and ANQGSEA. CDR3 length: 14 residues.

This chain links TRBV27 with TRBJ1-6, with unresolved D. Germline lookup yields CDR1 MNHEY and CDR2 SMNVEV (reference sequence). The V gene lost 0 bases and the J gene lost 0 bases, with 9 bases spanning the gap. This CDR3 region has 17 residues. DNA of the CDR3: TGTGCCAGCAGTTTATCTCGGGCCAGCTCCTATAATTCACCCCTCCACTTT. Its translation is CASSLSRASSYNSPLHF.

The V and J genes are TRBV10-3 and TRBJ2-1, with a weak D call TRBD1 (5 bases). In germline, CDR1 is ENHRY, CDR2 SYGVKD. The CDR3 loop spans 15 amino acids. V was cut by 0 bases and J by 5 bases, with 11 bases left in between. In nucleotides, the CDR3 is TGTGCCATCAGTGAGTCGAAAGGCAGGGACAATGAGCAGTTCTTC. Protein sequence: CAISESKGRDNEQFF.

The table lists this clone with a count of one. V gene TRBV19 combines with J gene TRBJ2-1; possible D gene TRBD2, 5 bases. Per the germline V gene, CDR1 is LNHDA and CDR2 is SQIVND (reference sequence). V lost 2 bases to trimming and J lost 0 bases, with 11 bases between them. This CDR3 is built from 16 residues. CDR3 region: CASSIWTHSSYNEQFF. As DNA, the CDR3 is TGTGCCAGTAGTATATGGACTCATAGCTCCTACAATGAGCAGTTCTTC.

This clone was seen only once. For the CDR3, the DNA is TGTGCCAGCAGCTTAGGTGGTTTATACGAGCAGTACTTC. This translates into CASSLGGLYEQYF. This rearrangement joins TRBV11-2 to TRBJ2-7; no clear D. Germline lookup yields CDR1 SGHAT and CDR2 FQNNGV. The CDR3 extends over 13 amino acids. Trimming took 1 base from V and 4 from J, leaving 8 bases between them.

This chain joins TRBV10-1 and TRBJ2-1, with a possible D match to TRBD2 (5 bases). The germline gives CDR1 WNHNN, CDR2 SYGVQD (reference sequence). This CDR3 is 13 amino acids long. Trimming pared 2 bases from V and 3 bases from J, leaving 5 bases between. CDR3 loop: CASSEGGYNEQFF. In DNA, the CDR3 is TGCGCCAGCAGTGAGGGAGGCTACAATGAGCAGTTCTTC.

The count of this clone is one. J is TRBJ2-1 and V is TRBV11-3; a possible D gene is TRBD1 (6 bases). This CDR3 comprises 15 residues. Germline lookup yields CDR1 SGHNT and CDR2 YENEEA. Trimming stripped 6 bases from V and 0 bases from J, with 12 bases between. For the CDR3, the DNA is TGTGCCAGCAGAATGAGGGGGAGCTCCTACAATGAGCAGTTCTTC. This sequence encodes CASRMRGSSYNEQFF.

This chain uses TRBV7-9 with TRBJ1-6, with D perhaps TRBD1 (5 bases). The CDR3 extends over 14 amino acids. Germline CDR1 and CDR2: SEHNR and FQNEAQ (reference sequence). The V end was cut by 5 bases, the J end by 10 bases, with 15 bases between. CDR3 nucleotide sequence: TGTGCCAGCAGCATAGAGGGGTTGGGATCACCCCTCCACTTT. It is translated as CASSIEGLGSPLHF.

V is TRBV4-1 and J is TRBJ1-3; possibly TRBD1 for D (6 bases). The V end lost 4 bases, the J end lost 0 bases, and 10 bases lay between the germline ends. Germline CDR1 and CDR2: MGHRA and YSYEKL. The CDR3 covers 15 residues. This CDR3 reads CASSPRDNSGNTIYF. The CDR3 DNA sequence: TGCGCCAGCAGCCCTCGGGACAACTCTGGAAACACCATATATTTT.

The chain has TRBV7-3 and TRBJ2-1, with D maybe TRBD2 (5 bases). V lost 5 bases to trimming and J lost 7 bases, with 12 bases between them. The CDR3 extends over 13 amino acids. Looked up from germline, CDR1 is SGHTA and CDR2 is FQGTGA. This CDR3 is CASSPPPGNEQFF. In nucleotides, the CDR3 is TGTGCCAGCAGCCCCCCGCCGGGGAATGAGCAGTTCTTC.

The chain couples TRBV5-5 to TRBJ1-6; possibly TRBD1 for D (5 bases). Trimming pared 3 bases from V and 9 bases from J, leaving 16 bases between. The germline V gene has CDR1 SGHKS and CDR2 YYEKEE (reference sequence). The CDR3 length is 15 residues. In DNA, the CDR3 is TGTGCCAGCAGCTGGGGCCAGGGTAACGCTTCACCCCTCCACTTT. It codes for CASSWGQGNASPLHF.

The V and J genes are TRBV5-1 and TRBJ2-3; unclear D gene. This CDR3 is built from 13 residues. Germline-derived CDR1 and CDR2 are SGHRS and YFSETQ. The V gene lost 3 bases and the J gene lost 1 base, with 6 bases spanning the gap. This chain's CDR3 is CASSSRGTDTQYF. CDR3 sequence (DNA): TGCGCCAGCAGCTCCCGGGGCACAGATACGCAGTATTTT.

This clone is a singleton in its sample. The J gene is TRBJ2-7, the V gene TRBV5-4; D remains unclear. This CDR3 contains 11 residues. The V gene lost 0 bases and the J gene lost 5 bases, with 3 bases spanning the gap. Germline V gives CDR1 SGHNT, CDR2 YYREEE (reference sequence). The CDR3 loop reads CASSLANEQYF. CDR3 DNA: TGTGCCAGCAGCTTGGCCAACGAGCAGTACTTC.

The chain couples TRBV7-2 to TRBJ1-3, with D possibly matching TRBD1 (6 bases). Germline CDR1 SGHTA, CDR2 FQGNSA. CDR3 length: 14 amino acids. V was pared by 5 bases and J by 2 bases, with 10 bases between. CDR3: CASSPDRTGNTIYF. The CDR3 coding sequence is TGTGCCAGCAGCCCTGACAGGACTGGAAACACCATATATTTT.

A word on this clone: This sample also contains other DNA sequences that code for the same CDR3. The gene calls are TRBV18 and TRBJ1-4; 7 nucleotides line up with TRBD1. The CDR3 covers 14 residues. CDR1 is KGHSH, CDR2 LQKENI, per germline. Germline trimming cut 3 bases from V and 6 bases from J; bases unmatched to any gene: 4. The CDR3 nucleotides are TGTGCCAGCTCACCGAGACAGGGAGATGAAAAACTGTTTTTT. This codes for CASSPRQGDEKLFF.

Note on this clone: The junction and the germline gene differ at one end; a read error may be behind it. CDR3 bases: TGTGCTAGCATCGTAGCGGGAGGGGGTATCTCATACAATGAGCAGTTCTTC. Its translation: CASIVAGGGISYNEQFF. The chain combines TRBV7-7 with TRBJ2-1; 11 positions match TRBD2. This CDR3 has 17 amino acids. CDR1 is SSHAT, CDR2 FNYEAQ, per germline (reference sequence).

J is TRBJ2-7 and V is TRBV5-6; 7 bases are shared with TRBD2. Germline V lookup: CDR1 SGHDT, CDR2 YYEEEE. The junction had 4 bases not matched to a gene; V was cut back by 1 base and J by 3 bases. This CDR3 has 14 amino acids. DNA for the CDR3: TGTGCCAGCAGCTTGCTAGCGGAACACTACGAGCAGTACTTC. Its translation is CASSLLAEHYEQYF.

The chain links TRBV28 to TRBJ1-2; D not certain. Germline V gene data show CDR1 as MDHEN and CDR2 as SYDVKM. This CDR3 has 11 residues. V lost 10 bases, J lost 4 bases, and 10 bases lay in between. CDR3: CATSDSYGYTF. As DNA, the CDR3 is TGTGCCACCAGCGATTCCTATGGCTACACCTTC.

This chain joins TRBV7-2 and TRBJ2-7, with 9 bases identical to TRBD2. V lost 5 bases to trimming and J lost 0 bases; unmatched junction nucleotides: 2. The CDR3 has 14 residues. Germline loops: CDR1 SGHTA, CDR2 FQGNSA. The CDR3 region has the DNA TGTGCCAGCAGCAAGCGGGAGGCCTCCTACGAGCAGTACTTC. Amino acids: CASSKREASYEQYF.

The chain links TRBV18 to TRBJ1-3; TRBD1 might be the D (6 bases). V lost 3 bases to trimming and J lost 3 bases, with 9 bases between them. This CDR3 is built from 14 residues. The germline CDR1 and CDR2 sequences are KGHSH and LQKENI. The CDR3 nucleotides are TGTGCCAGCTCACCTCCAGGGGATGGAAACACCATATATTTT. It encodes CASSPPGDGNTIYF.

The genes are TRBV30 and TRBJ2-5, with 10 bases fitting TRBD2. This CDR3 has 16 amino acids. Germline assignment: CDR1 GTSNPN and CDR2 SVGIG (reference sequence). With 5 bases clipped from V and 5 bases from J, the junction kept 14 bases outside the gene matches. CDR3 bases: TGTGCCTGGCTACCAGGAGCGGGAGGGCCCTGGGAGACCCAGTACTTC. Its protein is CAWLPGAGGPWETQYF. Drawing the rest from reference TRBV30 and TRBJ2-5, the complete variable domain is SQTIHQWPATLVQPVGSPLSLECTVEGTSNPNLYWYRQAAGRGLQLLFYSVGIGQISSEVPQNLSASRPQDRQFILSSKKLLLSDSGFYLCAWLPGAGGPWETQYFGPGTRLLVL.

V gene TRBV5-1 combines with J gene TRBJ2-3; tentatively, D is TRBD2 (6 bases). Germline V gene data show CDR1 as SGHRS and CDR2 as YFSETQ. V lost 4 bases, J lost 4 bases, and 19 bases lay in between. The length of the CDR3 is 16 residues. The CDR3 coding sequence is TGCGCCAGCAGCGGGGGGACCGTAAGCTTTGCAGATACGCAGTATTTT. Residues: CASSGGTVSFADTQYF.